This T cell receptor (beta chain) originates from a study of Ad26.COV2.S vaccination and SARS-CoV-2 variants. About the study: Trial arm assignment for the donor was COV1001 Ad26.COV2.S. Ad26.COV2.S given intramuscularly, once or twice 56 days apart. Study-wide points: Recipients of either vaccine or placebo displayed similar breadth of non-spike TCRs. In TCR breadth and depth analyses, total T cell responses may have been underestimated.

The CDR3 spans 14 residues. V was cut by 4 bases and J by 15 bases, with 22 bases left in between. Germline CDR1 and CDR2: LGHNA and YNFKEQ. As for treatment: around 19 received Ad26.COV2.S at low or high dose, single or two shots; several received placebo; per-sample allocation not given. All samples were drawn on day 63, counting from the first vaccine or placebo injection. A remark on this clone: Antigen specificity is unknown.

The repertoire was sequenced with immunoSEQ multiplex PCR; TCRdb's copy has only in-frame clones and lacks some. In the table there are around 450,000 clones, 80% to 90% of which are singletons. The chain carries TRBV4-2 and TRBJ2-1, with D perhaps matching TRBD1 (5 bases). This clonotype originated in a person aged 18 to 65 who received the Ad26.COV2.S COVID-19 vaccine or a placebo. Sequences were derived from peripheral blood, sampled in a trial of Ad26.COV2.S vaccine versus placebo. CDR3 DNA sequence: TGTGCCAGCAGCCCTGGAGAAGGGGCCCGGTTACTGTTCTTC. This codes for CASSPGEGARLLFF.